Following are 32 T cell receptor beta chains from one sample sequenced in a study of shared clonotypes between healthy human individuals. The method was immunoSEQ multiplex PCR; TCRdb's version includes in-frame clones alone and lacks a portion of them. The sample consists of roughly 2 million clones, about 94% of them appearing once. Sequencing was done on a sample of naive CD4+ T cells sorted from blood. Subset of the sample: CD45RA+ positively selected. The receptor source for this set is a man aged 18 to 29 in good health.

The chain joins TRBV7-9 to TRBJ1-3, with D tentatively TRBD1 (5 bases). Germline-derived CDR1 and CDR2 are SEHNR and FQNEAQ (reference sequence). CDR3 size: 15 residues. The V end lost 4 bases, the J end lost 1 base, and 11 bases lay between the germline ends. This CDR3 is CASSSRQTSGNTIYF. In nucleotides, the CDR3 is TGTGCCAGCAGCTCCCGACAGACTTCTGGAAACACCATATATTTT.

The CDR3 region has the DNA TGCGCCAGCAGCTTCCCCTCAGCGGGAACTTTGAATGAGCAGTTCTTC. As protein: CASSFPSAGTLNEQFF. The J gene is TRBJ2-1, the V gene TRBV5-1; 7 bases agree with TRBD2. CDR1 and CDR2 (germline): SGHRS, YFSETQ. Losses at the gene ends were 2 bases for V and 7 bases for J; bases not matched to a gene: 12. This CDR3 spans 16 amino acids. The full variable domain, with the rest looked up from reference TRBV5-1 and TRBJ2-1, is KAGVTQTPRYLIKTRGQQVTLSCSPISGHRSVSWYQQTPGQGLQFLFEYFSETQRNKGNFPGRFSGRQFSNSRSEMNVSTLELGDSALYLCASSFPSAGTLNEQFFGPGTRLTVL.

This clone has only one observation. The V and J genes are TRBV5-6 and TRBJ1-1; possible D gene TRBD1, 6 bases. Germline CDR1 and CDR2: SGHDT and YYEEEE. V was trimmed by 0 bases and J by 6 bases, leaving 18 bases between them. CDR3 length: 16 amino acids. This chain's CDR3 is CASSLATGRGSSEAFF. CDR3 DNA sequence: TGTGCCAGCAGCTTGGCCACGGGCAGGGGATCGTCTGAAGCTTTCTTT.

A remark on this clone: This CDR3 is also generated by other DNA sequences in the sample. The chain employs TRBV14 and TRBJ2-2; D gene unclear. This CDR3 is 12 amino acids long. Germline CDR1 SGHDN, CDR2 FVKESK. V lost 0 bases and J lost 7, with 3 bases in between. CDR3 sequence (DNA): TGTGCCAGCAGCCAAGATGGCGGGGAGCTGTTTTTT. Protein sequence: CASSQDGGELFF.

The J gene is TRBJ2-7, the V gene TRBV5-1; 13 positions match TRBD2. V was clipped by 4 bases and J by 4 bases; unmatched bases: 8. Per the germline V gene, CDR1 is SGHRS and CDR2 is YFSETQ. The CDR3 spans 16 residues. CDR3 in amino acids: CASSPGLAGVGYEQYF. Written as DNA, the CDR3 is TGCGCCAGCAGCCCCGGACTAGCGGGAGTCGGGTACGAGCAGTACTTC.

The chain recombines TRBV2 with TRBJ2-7, with 8 bases lining up with TRBD1. The germline V gene encodes CDR1 SNHLY and CDR2 FYNNEI. The CDR3 spans 12 residues. V was pared by 5 bases and J by 8 bases, with 5 bases of the junction left unmatched. The CDR3 protein is CASSSRTGKQYF. Here the CDR3 DNA reads TGTGCCAGCAGTTCCAGGACAGGGAAGCAGTACTTC.

The V gene is TRBV5-6, the J gene TRBJ2-7; TRBD1 is a possible D gene (6 bases). Trimming removed 2 bases at V and 3 bases at J, with 15 bases between. Looked up from germline, CDR1 is SGHDT and CDR2 is YYEEEE. The CDR3 totals 15 residues. The CDR3 bases are TGTGCCAGCAGCTTCCGATCGACAGGAGTCTACGAGCAGTACTTC. It codes for CASSFRSTGVYEQYF.

Of note for this clone: The sample carries other DNA sequences with the same CDR3. The CDR3 loop reads CASSRDTEAFF. The CDR3 DNA reads TGTGCCAGCTCCAGGGACACTGAAGCTTTCTTT. The genes are TRBV6-5 and TRBJ1-1; tentative D call: TRBD1 (5 bases). V was trimmed by 8 bases and J by 3 bases, leaving 7 bases between them. The CDR3 has 11 residues. CDR1 is MNHEY, CDR2 SVGAGI, per germline.

This clone appeared a single time. V is TRBV2 and J is TRBJ2-1; 7 bases map to TRBD2. The germline V gene has CDR1 SNHLY and CDR2 FYNNEI. Losses at the gene ends were 6 bases for V and 7 bases for J; bases not matched to a gene: 9. This CDR3 has 14 residues. The CDR3 protein is CASSGFLAVNEQFF. DNA of the CDR3: TGTGCCAGCAGCGGCTTCCTAGCGGTTAATGAGCAGTTCTTC.

This clone was seen only once. The chain links TRBV25-1 to TRBJ2-2; tentatively, D is TRBD2 (6 bases). The V gene's germline CDR1 is MGHDK and CDR2 SYGVNS. The CDR3 extends over 15 amino acids. The V and J ends lost 4 bases and 2 bases respectively, with 11 bases between them. The CDR3 loop is CASSARRANTGELFF. The CDR3 region has the DNA TGTGCCAGCAGTGCTAGGAGGGCAAACACCGGGGAGCTGTTTTTT.

This clone was picked up one time. This chain links TRBV30 with TRBJ1-4, with D unresolved. Germline V gives CDR1 GTSNPN, CDR2 SVGIG (reference sequence). The CDR3 has 14 residues. The germline V and J ends were trimmed by 2 bases and 7 bases, with 14 bases remaining between them. For the CDR3, the DNA is TGTGCCTGGAGTTTGGGGTGGGGAACTGAAAAACTGTTTTTT. As protein: CAWSLGWGTEKLFF.

This chain links TRBV2 with TRBJ1-1; D remains ambiguous. V was clipped by 6 bases and J by 2 bases, with 16 bases between them. Germline CDR1 and CDR2: SNHLY and FYNNEI. CDR3 length: 15 residues. The CDR3 loop is CASRAFSATNTEAFF. CDR3 DNA sequence: TGTGCCAGCAGGGCCTTTTCAGCTACTAACACTGAAGCTTTCTTT.

The chain employs TRBV27 and TRBJ2-7; 7 bases map to TRBD1. The CDR3 is 13 residues long. The V and J ends lost 5 bases and 2 bases, in that order; junction bases with no gene match: 3. The germline CDR1 and CDR2 sequences are MNHEY and SMNVEV (reference sequence). The CDR3 sequence: CASSPQGPYEQYF. The DNA for the CDR3 is TGTGCCAGCAGTCCACAGGGGCCCTACGAGCAGTACTTC.

The chain couples TRBV28 to TRBJ1-5, with 11 bases that match TRBD1. CDR1 MDHEN and CDR2 SYDVKM come from the germline V gene. V lost 5 bases to trimming and J lost 2 bases; unmatched junction nucleotides: 5. The CDR3 spans 16 residues. The CDR3 coding sequence is TGTGCCAGCAGTCACGGACAGGGGGCAGGCAATCAGCCCCAGCATTTT. It encodes CASSHGQGAGNQPQHF.

J is TRBJ2-5 and V is TRBV5-1; TRBD1 aligns across 10 bases. The CDR3 consists of 15 residues. Germline V gene data show CDR1 as SGHRS and CDR2 as YFSETQ. Trimming took 4 bases from V and 5 from J; bases not matched to a gene: 8. The CDR3 nucleotides read TGCGCCAGCAGCCCCAAGACAGGGGGCGGCGAGACCCAGTACTTC. This sequence encodes CASSPKTGGGETQYF.

J is TRBJ1-2 and V is TRBV2, with 8 bases aligning to TRBD1. Germline V gives CDR1 SNHLY, CDR2 FYNNEI. The CDR3 has 15 amino acids. Germline trimming cut 6 bases from V and 10 bases from J; bases unmatched to any gene: 16. The CDR3 coding sequence is TGTGCCAGCAGGAAAGGACAGGGCGTACTATCATTCTACACCTTC. Protein sequence: CASRKGQGVLSFYTF.

V gene TRBV5-5 combines with J gene TRBJ2-5; D call uncertain. This CDR3 is built from 13 residues. Per the germline V gene, CDR1 is SGHKS and CDR2 is YYEKEE (reference sequence). V was trimmed by 0 bases and J by 1 base, leaving 4 bases between them. CDR3 DNA: TGTGCCAGCAGCTTGGGACCCCAAGAGACCCAGTACTTC. Translating gives CASSLGPQETQYF.

This rearrangement joins TRBV18 to TRBJ2-7, with 11 bases identical to TRBD1. The CDR3 is 16 amino acids. Germline lookup yields CDR1 KGHSH and CDR2 LQKENI. Trimming took 6 bases from V and 3 from J; bases not matched to a gene: 10. The DNA of the CDR3 is TGTGCCAGCTCTCCGGAGGAAGGGACAGGGGGCTACGAGCAGTACTTC. Translating gives CASSPEEGTGGYEQYF.

This clone came up once. The identical CDR3 is also encoded by other nucleotide sequences in the sample. The chain employs TRBV9 and TRBJ2-7, with D perhaps matching TRBD2 (5 bases). V was cut by 0 bases and J by 7 bases, with 11 bases left in between. CDR3 length: 13 amino acids. Germline values: CDR1 SGDLS, CDR2 YYNGEE. This CDR3 reads CASSVGPRGEQYF. The CDR3 nucleotides are TGTGCCAGCAGCGTAGGTCCAAGAGGGGAGCAGTACTTC. Together with reference TRBV9 and TRBJ2-7, the CDR3 gives the full variable domain: DSGVTQTPKHLITATGQRVTLRCSPRSGDLSVYWYQQSLDQGLQFLIQYYNGEERAKGNILERFSAQQFPDLHSELNLSSLELGDSALYFCASSVGPRGEQYFGPGTRLTVT.

The V call is TRBV11-2, the J call TRBJ2-2; 8 positions match TRBD1. The trim removed 5 bases at V and 1 base at J, leaving 6 bases unmatched. The germline CDR1 and CDR2 sequences are SGHAT and FQNNGV. CDR3 length: 16 amino acids. CDR3 protein: CASSPRTGMNTGELFF. DNA of the CDR3: TGTGCCAGCAGCCCTCGGACAGGGATGAACACCGGGGAGCTGTTTTTT.

The rearrangement joins TRBV6-1 to TRBJ2-7; 7 bases map to TRBD1. Germline CDR1 and CDR2: MNHNS and SASEGT. The V gene end was trimmed by 6 bases and the J gene end by 5 bases; junction bases not matched to a gene: 7. This CDR3 contains 13 residues. The CDR3 is CASSRTGVNEQYF. The CDR3 region has the DNA TGTGCCAGCAGCCGTACAGGGGTCAACGAGCAGTACTTC.

J is TRBJ1-2 and V is TRBV29-1; no firm D call. This CDR3 has 17 residues. V lost 8 bases and J 1 base, leaving 26 bases between the germline ends. In germline, CDR1 is SQVTM, CDR2 ANQGSEA. The DNA of the CDR3 is TGCAGCTCCGCCGAGGGCCGGGGAGCCGCGGGTAACTATGGCTACACCTTC. Protein product: CSSAEGRGAAGNYGYTF. The full variable domain, with the rest looked up from reference TRBV29-1 and TRBJ1-2, is SAVISQKPSRDICQRGTSLTIQCQVDSQVTMMFWYRQQPGQSLTLIATANQGSEATYESGFVIDKFPISRPNLTFSTLTVSNMSPEDSSIYLCSSAEGRGAAGNYGYTFGSGTRLTVV.

This clone came up once. The J gene is TRBJ2-3, the V gene TRBV10-1; the D gene could be TRBD1 or TRBD2 (6 bases each). The length of the CDR3 is 13 residues. Germline V gene data show CDR1 as WNHNN and CDR2 as SYGVQD (reference sequence). V lost 5 bases to trimming and J lost 4 bases, with 10 bases between them. CDR3 DNA: TGCGCCAGCAGTCCCGGGGGCCCAGATACGCAGTATTTT. Amino acid sequence: CASSPGGPDTQYF.

This clone showed up just once. The J gene is TRBJ2-2, the V gene TRBV5-1; D gene ambiguous. Germline V CDR1 and CDR2: SGHRS, YFSETQ. With 5 bases removed from V and 7 bases from J, the gap between germline ends came to 6 bases. This CDR3 is 11 amino acids long. The CDR3 DNA is TGCGCCAGCAGGACCGGCGGGGAGCTGTTTTTT. It encodes CASRTGGELFF.

In regard to this clone: Other DNA variants within this sample encode the same CDR3. The chain recombines TRBV18 with TRBJ2-3, with D unclear. V was clipped by 3 bases and J by 6 bases, with 7 bases between them. The CDR3 has 12 amino acids. Germline CDR1 KGHSH, CDR2 LQKENI. The DNA for the CDR3 is TGTGCCAGCTCACCGGAAACGGATACGCAGTATTTT. Translating it yields CASSPETDTQYF.

This clone was seen a single time. The V gene is TRBV5-1, the J gene TRBJ2-3; 11 nucleotides line up with TRBD2. From germline, CDR1 is SGHRS and CDR2 YFSETQ. CDR3 length: 18 amino acids. The V segment lost 3 bases and the J segment 0 bases; nucleotides outside the gene matches: 9. The CDR3 nucleotides are TGCGCCAGCAGCTGGAGACTAGCGGGACCTACTAGCACAGATACGCAGTATTTT. Its translation is CASSWRLAGPTSTDTQYF. The complete variable domain, with remaining parts taken from reference TRBV5-1 and TRBJ2-3, reads KAGVTQTPRYLIKTRGQQVTLSCSPISGHRSVSWYQQTPGQGLQFLFEYFSETQRNKGNFPGRFSGRQFSNSRSEMNVSTLELGDSALYLCASSWRLAGPTSTDTQYFGPGTRLTVL.

This rearrangement joins TRBV10-3 to TRBJ2-7, with D perhaps TRBD1 or TRBD2 (5 bases each). V dropped 7 bases and J dropped 1 base, with 14 bases sitting between them. This CDR3 comprises 14 residues. Looked up from germline, CDR1 is ENHRY and CDR2 is SYGVKD. The CDR3 DNA follows: TGTGCCATCACCCCCGGGGCGCAATCCTACGAGCAGTACTTC. This sequence encodes CAITPGAQSYEQYF.

The genes are TRBV27 and TRBJ1-2; perhaps TRBD1 as D (6 bases). CDR1 is MNHEY and CDR2 is SMNVEV in the germline V gene (reference sequence). The CDR3 has 15 amino acids. Between the trimmed V and J ends, which lost 3 bases and 3 bases, there was a span of 14 bases. CDR3 in DNA: TGTGCCAGCAGTTTTCGATGGGGGCTGGACTATGGCTACACCTTC. Its translation: CASSFRWGLDYGYTF.

Comments on this clone: Other DNA sequences in the same sample also yield this CDR3. The chain has TRBV7-2 and TRBJ1-5; a possible D gene is TRBD1 (5 bases). V was cut by 5 bases and J by 1 base, with 6 bases left in between. The CDR3 spans 13 residues. Germline V lookup: CDR1 SGHTA, CDR2 FQGNSA. CDR3 protein: CASSRDSNQPQHF. The CDR3 bases are TGTGCCAGCAGCCGGGACAGCAATCAGCCCCAGCATTTT.

About this clone: Other DNA sequences from this sample encode an identical CDR3 as well. The V and J genes are TRBV9 and TRBJ1-6, with TRBD1 identical over 8 bases. The V gene's germline CDR1 is SGDLS and CDR2 YYNGEE. The CDR3 length is 14 residues. Trimming took 7 bases from V and 7 from J; bases not matched to a gene: 7. CDR3 residues: CASSRTGLNSPLHF. CDR3 DNA sequence: TGTGCCAGCTCCCGGACAGGGCTCAATTCACCCCTCCACTTT.

The chain links TRBV5-1 to TRBJ2-7; tentatively, D is TRBD2 (6 bases). The CDR3 loop spans 13 amino acids. Germline V lookup: CDR1 SGHRS, CDR2 YFSETQ. With 2 bases removed from V and 4 bases from J, the gap between germline ends came to 10 bases. CDR3: CASSFEGRYEQYF. The CDR3 region has the DNA TGCGCCAGCAGCTTTGAGGGGAGGTACGAGCAGTACTTC.

In its sample, this clone was seen once. This chain links TRBV10-3 with TRBJ1-1; perhaps TRBD1 as D (5 bases). The germline V and J ends were trimmed by 3 bases and 5 bases, with 10 bases remaining between them. Per the germline V gene, CDR1 is ENHRY and CDR2 is SYGVKD. There are 13 residues in the CDR3. The CDR3 DNA reads as TGTGCCATCAGTGATTTCGGGGGGACTGAAGCTTTCTTT. Translation gives CAISDFGGTEAFF.